This T cell receptor (beta chain) comes out of a study of OX40 agonist ivuxolimab in advanced cancers. Study details: Dosing consisted of intravenous ivuxolimab at 0.01 to 10 mg/kg every 2 weeks. Overall study findings and caveats: The CD4+ and CD8+ T cells in the blood had expanded clonally by week 6 at 0.1 to 3.0 mg/kg.

CDR1 is MNHEY, CDR2 SMNVEV, per germline (reference sequence). V was pared by 3 bases and J by 0 bases, with 6 bases between. The CDR3 extends over 14 amino acids. On this clone itself: Antigen: not known.

Data came from immunoSEQ multiplex PCR; TCRdb stores just in-frame clones and leaves some out. Among approximately 30,000 clones, around 88% were seen once, and the ten largest hold about 32%. Individuals having autoimmune disease history or systemic immunosuppression were not enrolled. Sequencing was performed on CD4+ or CD8+ T cells sorted from blood, taken in a trial of the OX40 agonist ivuxolimab. V is TRBV27 and J is TRBJ2-1; D unresolved. The TCR sequence derives from an adult with an advanced solid tumor such as melanoma, head and neck, liver or kidney cancer. The CDR3 DNA reads as TGTGCCAGCAGTTTCGTGCGCTCCTACAATGAGCAGTTCTTC. It yields the protein CASSFVRSYNEQFF.